This TCR beta chain was captured in a study of chemoradiotherapy in HPV16-positive cancers. Trimming left V 6 bases short and J 6 bases short, with 17 bases between. Germline-derived CDR1 and CDR2 are MNHEY and SMNVEV (reference sequence). This CDR3 is 14 amino acids long. This clone was recorded only once. Measured with immunoSEQ multiplex PCR; TCRdb has only the in-frame clones, and not every one. Of fewer than 30,000 clones listed, 94% are singletons. This sample was obtained from a patient who underwent chemoradiotherapy. The chain joins TRBV27 to TRBJ1-2; D may be TRBD1 (5 bases). The sequence derives from a human donor with HPV-associated anogenital cancer. CDR3 amino acids: CASSPSAGGDGYTF. CDR3 DNA sequence: TGTGCCAGCAGCCCCTCGGCGGGGGGGGATGGCTACACCTTC.